The source of this TCR beta chain is a study of T cell responses to AZD1222 COVID-19 vaccine. The CDR3 covers 13 residues. Trimming pared 10 bases from V and 3 bases from J, leaving 13 bases between. Germline lookup yields CDR1 MDHEN and CDR2 SYDVKM. Here immunoSEQ multiplex PCR was the method, and the copy in TCRdb shows in-frame clones only, minus some. This table has over 120,000 clones, about 92% appearing once. The clonotype originates from an adult who received the AZD1222 COVID-19 vaccine. Sample: peripheral blood, taken 28 days after the second AZD1222 dose. This chain links TRBV28 with TRBJ1-5, with D unresolved. CDR3 loop: CATRLNANQPQHF. CDR3 DNA sequence: TGTGCCACACGCCTGAACGCCAATCAGCCCCAGCATTTT. The variable domain in full, completed from reference TRBV28 and TRBJ1-5, reads DVKVTQSSRYLVKRTGEKVFLECVQDMDHENMFWYRQDPGLGLRLIYFSYDVKMKEKGDIPEGYSVSREKKERFSLILESASTNQTSMYLCATRLNANQPQHFGDGTRLSIL.